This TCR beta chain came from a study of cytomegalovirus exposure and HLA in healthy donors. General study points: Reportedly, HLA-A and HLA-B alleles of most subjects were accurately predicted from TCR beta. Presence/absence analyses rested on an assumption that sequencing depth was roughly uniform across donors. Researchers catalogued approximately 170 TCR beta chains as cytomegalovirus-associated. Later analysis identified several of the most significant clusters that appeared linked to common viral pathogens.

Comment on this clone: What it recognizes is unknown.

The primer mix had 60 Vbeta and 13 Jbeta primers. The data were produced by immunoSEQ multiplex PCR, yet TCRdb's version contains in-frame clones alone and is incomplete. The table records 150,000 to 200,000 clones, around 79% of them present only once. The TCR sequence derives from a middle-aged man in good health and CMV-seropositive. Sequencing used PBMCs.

CDR3 nucleotide sequence: TGCGCCAGCAGCCGGGGACTAGCGGGGACTAGCACAGATACGCAGTATTTT. Residues: CASSRGLAGTSTDTQYF. The chain has TRBV4-1 and TRBJ2-3; 13 nucleotides line up with TRBD2. The CDR3 has 17 residues. Germline V CDR1 and CDR2: MGHRA, YSYEKL. Trimming cost V 4 bases and J 0 bases; bases outside gene matches: 4.